This T cell receptor beta chain is from a study of human T cells and chemical hapten exposure. The study, taken as a whole, reports: No shift was seen in TCRs above 1 in 1000 frequency with DPC sensitization.

Described time point: patch test 2, 6 weeks after DPC sensitization. Treatment: therapeutic diphenylcyclopropenone sensitization with weekly scalp DPC. Unseparated into fractions, whole blood served as the source from which total RNA was extracted. In the case of this clonotype: Its antigen remains unknown.

Trimming removed 7 bases from V and 4 bases from J, with 18 bases in between. The V gene's germline CDR1 is MNHNY and CDR2 SVGAGI (reference sequence). CDR3 size: 15 residues. In the study's own analysis: The number of TCRs in each sample had a median of approximately 96,000 and spanned roughly 20,000 to 750,000. TCRdb passed the RACE reads through MiXCR, listing each CDR3 protein once. For this entry, the V and J calls and clone size follow TCRdb and not the study's own pipeline. Of about 42,000 distinct CDR3 sequences listed, about 9.6% were seen once; the top ten hold 13% to 15%. Sequencing was performed on whole blood, taken in connection with sensitization to the hapten diphenylcyclopropenone (DPC). This TCR derives from a woman younger than 45 with alopecia areata. Some clones in this sample may be carry-over from other donors' samples. The chain uses TRBV6-6 and TRBJ2-3; maybe TRBD2 (6 bases). The CDR3 spells CASTLRGMGADTQYF. DNA for the CDR3: TGTGCCAGCACTCTGCGGGGCATGGGGGCAGATACGCAGTATTTT.